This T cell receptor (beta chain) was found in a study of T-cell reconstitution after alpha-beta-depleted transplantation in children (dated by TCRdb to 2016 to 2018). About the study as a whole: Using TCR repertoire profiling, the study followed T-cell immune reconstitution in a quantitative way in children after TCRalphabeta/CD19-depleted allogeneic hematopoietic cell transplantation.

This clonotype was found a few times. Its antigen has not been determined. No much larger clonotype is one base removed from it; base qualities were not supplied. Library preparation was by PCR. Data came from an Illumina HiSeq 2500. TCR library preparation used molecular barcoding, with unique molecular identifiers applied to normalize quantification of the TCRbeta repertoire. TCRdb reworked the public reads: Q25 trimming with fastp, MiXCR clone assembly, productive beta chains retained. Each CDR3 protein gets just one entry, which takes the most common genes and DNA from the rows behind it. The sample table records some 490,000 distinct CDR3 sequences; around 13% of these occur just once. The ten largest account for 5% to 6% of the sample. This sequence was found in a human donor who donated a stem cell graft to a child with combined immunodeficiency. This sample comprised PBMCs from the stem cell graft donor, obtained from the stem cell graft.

The DNA is as follows: TGTGCCAGCAGCATGGGGGGAGCTAGCACAGATACGCAGTATTTT. It translates as CASSMGGASTDTQYF. The rearranged chain carries TRBV9 and TRBJ2-3; possibly the D gene is TRBD2, per 6 matching bases. CDR3 length: 15 amino acids, cysteine to phenylalanine. This entry keeps only the CDR3 DNA: 45 bases, framed from base 1. V sheds 4 bases and J sheds 0 bases, leaving 12 bases between their ends. Sequences SGDLS (CDR1) and YYNGEE (CDR2) are obtained from the germline V gene.